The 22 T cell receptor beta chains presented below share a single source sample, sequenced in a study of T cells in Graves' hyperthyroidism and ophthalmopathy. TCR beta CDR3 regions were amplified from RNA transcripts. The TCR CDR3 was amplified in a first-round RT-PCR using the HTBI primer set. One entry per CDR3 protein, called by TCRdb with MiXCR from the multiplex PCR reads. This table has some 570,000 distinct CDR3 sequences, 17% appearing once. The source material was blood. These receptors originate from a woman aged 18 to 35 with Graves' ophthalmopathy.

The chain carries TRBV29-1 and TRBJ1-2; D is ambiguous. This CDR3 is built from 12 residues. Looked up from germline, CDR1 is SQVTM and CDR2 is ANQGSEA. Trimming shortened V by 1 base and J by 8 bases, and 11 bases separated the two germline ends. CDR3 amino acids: CSVEGRSGGYTF. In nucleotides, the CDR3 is TGCAGCGTTGAAGGTAGATCGGGCGGCTACACCTTC.

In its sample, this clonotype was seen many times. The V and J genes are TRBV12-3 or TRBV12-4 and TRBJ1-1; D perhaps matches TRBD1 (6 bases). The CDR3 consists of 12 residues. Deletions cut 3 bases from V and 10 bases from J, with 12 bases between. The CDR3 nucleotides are TGTGCCAGCAGTTTTAGGGGGGGGCGAGCTTTCTTT. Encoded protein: CASSFRGGRAFF.

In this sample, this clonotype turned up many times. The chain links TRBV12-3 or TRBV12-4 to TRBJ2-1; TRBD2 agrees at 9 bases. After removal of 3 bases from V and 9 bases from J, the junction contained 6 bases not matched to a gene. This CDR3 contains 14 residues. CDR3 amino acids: CASSLAGGLGEQFF. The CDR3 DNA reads TGTGCCAGCAGTTTGGCGGGGGGGCTCGGTGAGCAGTTCTTC.

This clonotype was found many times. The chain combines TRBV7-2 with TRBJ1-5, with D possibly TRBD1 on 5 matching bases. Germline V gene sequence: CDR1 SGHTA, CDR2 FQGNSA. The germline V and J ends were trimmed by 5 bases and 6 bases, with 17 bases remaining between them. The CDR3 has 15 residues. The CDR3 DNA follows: TGTGCCAGCAGCCCGGGGGGTATCGCCGGTCAGCCCCAGCATTTT. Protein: CASSPGGIAGQPQHF.

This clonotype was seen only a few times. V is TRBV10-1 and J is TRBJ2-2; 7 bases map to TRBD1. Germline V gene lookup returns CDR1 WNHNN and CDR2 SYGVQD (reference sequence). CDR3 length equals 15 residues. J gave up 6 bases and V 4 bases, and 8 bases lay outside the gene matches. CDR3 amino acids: CASSVHPTGAGELFF. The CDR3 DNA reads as TGCGCCAGCAGTGTGCACCCCACAGGGGCCGGGGAGCTGTTTTTT.

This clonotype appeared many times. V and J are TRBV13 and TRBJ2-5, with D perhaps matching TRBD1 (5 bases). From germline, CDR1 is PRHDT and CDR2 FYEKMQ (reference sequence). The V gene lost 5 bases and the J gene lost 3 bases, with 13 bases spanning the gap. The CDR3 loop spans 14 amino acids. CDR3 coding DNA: TGTGCCAGCAGCGGACGAACGGACAAAGAGACCCAGTACTTC. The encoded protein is CASSGRTDKETQYF.

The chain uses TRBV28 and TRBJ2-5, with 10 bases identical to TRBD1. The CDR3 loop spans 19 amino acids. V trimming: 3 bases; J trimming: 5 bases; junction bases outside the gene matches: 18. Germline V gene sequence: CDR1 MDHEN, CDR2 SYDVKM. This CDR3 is CASSLIGWTGGRVRETQYF. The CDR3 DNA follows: TGTGCCAGCAGTTTGATTGGGTGGACAGGGGGAAGAGTACGTGAGACCCAGTACTTC.

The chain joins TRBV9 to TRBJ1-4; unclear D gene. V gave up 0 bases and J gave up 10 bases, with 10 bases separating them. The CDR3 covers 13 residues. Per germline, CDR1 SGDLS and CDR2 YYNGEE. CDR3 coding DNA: TGTGCCAGCAGCGTAGCTACGGGCGGAAAACTGTTTTTT. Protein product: CASSVATGGKLFF.

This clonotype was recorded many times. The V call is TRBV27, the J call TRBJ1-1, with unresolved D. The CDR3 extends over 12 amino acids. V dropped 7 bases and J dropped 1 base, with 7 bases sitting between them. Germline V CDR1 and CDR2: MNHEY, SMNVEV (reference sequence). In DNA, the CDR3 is TGTGCCAGCATGACTGGGAACACTGAAGCTTTCTTT. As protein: CASMTGNTEAFF.

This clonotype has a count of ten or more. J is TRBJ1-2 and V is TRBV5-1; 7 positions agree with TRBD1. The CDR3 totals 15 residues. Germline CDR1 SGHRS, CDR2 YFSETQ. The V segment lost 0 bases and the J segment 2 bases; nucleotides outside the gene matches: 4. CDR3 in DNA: TGCGCCAGCAGCTTGGAAGCCAGGGGGAACTATGGCTACACCTTC. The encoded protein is CASSLEARGNYGYTF.

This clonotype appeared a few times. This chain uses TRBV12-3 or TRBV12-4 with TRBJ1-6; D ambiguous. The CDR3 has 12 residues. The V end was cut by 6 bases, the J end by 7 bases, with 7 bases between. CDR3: CASRGANSPLHF. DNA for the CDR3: TGTGCCAGCAGAGGTGCCAATTCACCCCTCCACTTT.

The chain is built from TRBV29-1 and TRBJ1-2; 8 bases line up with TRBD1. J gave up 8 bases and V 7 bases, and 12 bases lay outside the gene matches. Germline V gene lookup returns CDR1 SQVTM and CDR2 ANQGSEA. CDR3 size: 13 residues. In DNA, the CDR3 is TGCAGCGCCGAAGTCAGGGGGCTCGGGGGCTACACCTTC. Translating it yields CSAEVRGLGGYTF.

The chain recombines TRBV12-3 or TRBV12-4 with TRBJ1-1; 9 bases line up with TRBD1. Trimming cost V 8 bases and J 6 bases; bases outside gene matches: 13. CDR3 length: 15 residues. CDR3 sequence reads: CASLATTGGAAEAFF. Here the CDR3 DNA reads TGTGCCAGCCTTGCAACAACAGGGGGCGCCGCTGAAGCTTTCTTT.

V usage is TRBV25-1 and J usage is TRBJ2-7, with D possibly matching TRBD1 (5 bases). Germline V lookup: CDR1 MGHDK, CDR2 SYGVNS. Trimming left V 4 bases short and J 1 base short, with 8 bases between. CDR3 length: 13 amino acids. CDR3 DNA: TGTGCCAGCAGTGTAGACAGATCCTACGAGCAGTACTTC. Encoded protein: CASSVDRSYEQYF.

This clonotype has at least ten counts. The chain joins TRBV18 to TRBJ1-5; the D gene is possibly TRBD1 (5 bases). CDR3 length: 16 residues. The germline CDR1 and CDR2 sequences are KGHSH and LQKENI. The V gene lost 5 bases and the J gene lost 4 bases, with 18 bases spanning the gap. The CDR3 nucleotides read TGTGCCAGCTCAGAAGTTGTCGGGACTGGGAATCAGCCCCAGCATTTT. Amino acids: CASSEVVGTGNQPQHF.

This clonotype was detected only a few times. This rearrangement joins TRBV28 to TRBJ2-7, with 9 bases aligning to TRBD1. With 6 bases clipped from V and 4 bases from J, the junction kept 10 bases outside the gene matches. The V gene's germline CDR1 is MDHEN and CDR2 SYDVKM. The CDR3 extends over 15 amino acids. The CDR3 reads CASSSPGTGTYEQYF. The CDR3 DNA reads TGTGCCAGCAGCAGTCCCGGGACAGGGACTTACGAGCAGTACTTC.

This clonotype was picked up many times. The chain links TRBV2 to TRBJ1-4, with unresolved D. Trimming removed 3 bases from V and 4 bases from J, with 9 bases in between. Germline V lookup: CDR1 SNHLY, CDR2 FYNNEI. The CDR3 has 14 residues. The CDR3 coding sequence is TGTGCCAGCAGTGATAACAGCCTTAATGAAAAACTGTTTTTT. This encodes CASSDNSLNEKLFF.

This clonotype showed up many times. The DNA of the CDR3 is TGCAGTGCTAGAGGGTACGAGCAGTACTTC. This encodes CSARGYEQYF. The chain uses TRBV20-1 and TRBJ2-7; D is unresolved. The CDR3 consists of 10 residues. Germline assignment: CDR1 DFQATT and CDR2 SNEGSKA (reference sequence). The V end lost 1 base, the J end lost 4 bases, and 2 bases lay between the germline ends.

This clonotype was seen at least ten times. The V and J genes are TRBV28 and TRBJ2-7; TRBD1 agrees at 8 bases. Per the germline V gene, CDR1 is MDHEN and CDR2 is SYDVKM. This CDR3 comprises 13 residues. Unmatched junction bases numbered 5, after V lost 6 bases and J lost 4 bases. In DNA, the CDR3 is TGTGCCAGCAGGACAGGGGTGGCTTACGAGCAGTACTTC. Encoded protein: CASRTGVAYEQYF.

The CDR3, as DNA: TGTGCCAGCTCACCACCGGCCAGTCCCGAGCAGTACTTC. It translates to CASSPPASPEQYF. This rearrangement joins TRBV18 to TRBJ2-7; D not certain. CDR1 and CDR2 (germline): KGHSH, LQKENI. The V and J ends lost 0 bases and 6 bases respectively, with 9 bases between them. This CDR3 contains 13 residues.

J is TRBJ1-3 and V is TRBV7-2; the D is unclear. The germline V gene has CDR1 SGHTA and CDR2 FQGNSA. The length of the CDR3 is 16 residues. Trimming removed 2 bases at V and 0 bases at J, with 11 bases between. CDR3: CASSLTGRHSGNTIYF. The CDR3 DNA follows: TGTGCCAGCAGCTTAACCGGGAGACACTCTGGAAACACCATATATTTT.

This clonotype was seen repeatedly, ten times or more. The CDR3 is CASSFGRGESYGYTF. CDR3 sequence (DNA): TGTGCCAGCAGCTTCGGCAGGGGGGAATCCTATGGCTACACCTTC. This chain links TRBV7-8 with TRBJ1-2; 7 positions match TRBD1. Germline values: CDR1 SGHVS, CDR2 FQNEAQ. CDR3 length: 15 amino acids. The ends lost 3 bases at V and 4 bases at J; junction bases unmatched: 8.